This T cell receptor (beta chain) came from a study of cytomegalovirus exposure and HLA in healthy donors. In the case of this clone: What it binds is not known.

PCR primers comprised 60 Vbeta and 13 Jbeta primers. In the original analysis: Tens of millions of unique TCR beta chains, roughly 11 million shared, were counted in a later analysis. Some clones are missing from TCRdb's copy, which holds only in-frame ones; the method was immunoSEQ multiplex PCR. Clonal size and the V and J genes are those of that table, whereas D and trimming came from the DNA. Recorded for this sample: about 130,000 clones. From germline, CDR1 is SNHLY and CDR2 FYNNEI. The V end lost 11 bases, the J end lost 4 bases, and 14 bases lay between the germline ends. The CDR3 extends over 12 amino acids. Study results and limitations: Researchers catalogued 164 TCR beta chains as cytomegalovirus-associated. Follow-up analysis later connected one missense variant in DCLRE1C with trimming of TCR beta V- and J-genes.

This clonotype was sampled from a man younger than 40 in good health and CMV-seronegative. The sequenced sample consisted of PBMCs. The rearrangement uses TRBV2 and TRBJ2-5, with a possible D match to TRBD1 (6 bases). The DNA of the CDR3 is TGTGCCGGCACAGGGAATTTAGAGACCCAGTACTTC. This sequence encodes CAGTGNLETQYF.